This T cell receptor beta chain is from a study of T-cell reconstitution after alpha-beta-depleted transplantation in children. General observations from the study: At the one-year point after transplant, T-cell counts and TCRbeta diversity were found to come mostly from T cells that had been newly produced. Some patients' high day-60 TCRbeta diversity was traced to surviving recipient T cells and thymic progenitors.

The V end lost 10 bases, the J end lost 8 bases, and 29 bases lay between the germline ends. CDR1 ENHRY and CDR2 SYGVKD come from the germline V gene. The CDR3 is 17 amino acids. At least ten counts were recorded for this clonotype. Its target is not known. Preparing the TCRbeta library involved the use of unique molecular identifiers. TCRdb processed the PCR reads anew with MiXCR; each CDR3 protein has one entry. The repertoire holds hundreds of thousands of distinct CDR3 sequences, with 20% to 30% as singletons. The TCR was taken from a female patient between 2 and 10 years old who had a stem cell transplant for congenital amegakaryocytic thrombocytopenia, so the T cells may come from the graft donor. Sequences were derived from PBMCs, mostly from graft donor cells, sampled 360 days after TCRalphabeta/CD19-depleted stem cell transplant. The chain combines TRBV10-3 with TRBJ1-4, with D possibly TRBD1 on 5 matching bases. CDR3: CATSGPYHEVRKEKLFF. DNA of the CDR3: TGTGCCACCTCGGGACCGTATCATGAGGTCCGGAAGGAAAAACTGTTTTTT.